Sequencing of this TCR beta chain was carried out in a study of blood T cell repertoires in COVID-19. Study-wide background: PBMCs, B-cell-depleted T cells, or T cells were the source of the cDNA or gDNA that made up the material.

Study processing details: Estimation of nucleated cell counts was performed using reference gene primer amplification. Repertoires were generated with immunoSEQ multiplex PCR, while TCRdb's copy carries only in-frame clones and drops some. V and J calls and clone size come straight from that table; D and trimming were deduced from the DNA. The table has approximately 70,000 clones, roughly 82% seen once; the top ten hold about an eighth. Germline V gene lookup returns CDR1 SNHLY and CDR2 FYNNEI. The CDR3 is 15 residues long. With 7 bases removed from V and 2 bases from J, the gap between germline ends came to 18 bases.

The clonotype originates from a woman at least 80 years old with acute or convalescent COVID-19. The J gene is TRBJ2-7, the V gene TRBV2; no clear D. Source material: peripheral blood. The CDR3 nucleotides read TGTGCCAGCAAAAACGCGCCGGGTTCCCCCTACGAGCAGTACTTC. This codes for CASKNAPGSPYEQYF. The full variable domain, completed using reference TRBV2 and TRBJ2-7, is EPEVTQTPSHQVTQMGQEVILRCVPISNHLYFYWYRQILGQKVEFLVSFYNNEISEKSEIFDDQFSVERPDGSNFTLKIRSTKLEDSAMYFCASKNAPGSPYEQYFGPGTRLTVT.